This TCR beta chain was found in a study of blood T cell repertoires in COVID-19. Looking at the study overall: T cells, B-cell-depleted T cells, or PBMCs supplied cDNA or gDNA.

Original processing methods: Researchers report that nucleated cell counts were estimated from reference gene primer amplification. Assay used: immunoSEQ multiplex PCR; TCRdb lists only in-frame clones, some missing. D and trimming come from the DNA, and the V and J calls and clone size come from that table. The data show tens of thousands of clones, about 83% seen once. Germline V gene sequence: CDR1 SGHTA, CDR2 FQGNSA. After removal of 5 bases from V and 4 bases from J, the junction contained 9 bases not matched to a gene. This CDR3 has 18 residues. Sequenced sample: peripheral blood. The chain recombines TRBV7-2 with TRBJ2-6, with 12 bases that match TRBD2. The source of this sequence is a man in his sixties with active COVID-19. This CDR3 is CASSPRLAGAGGANVLTF. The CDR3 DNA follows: TGTGCCAGCAGCCCTCGACTAGCGGGGGCAGGGGGGGCCAACGTCCTGACTTTC.